Below, 5 T cell receptor beta chains from the same sample are listed, as sequenced in a study of T cell responses to AZD1222 COVID-19 vaccine. Profiling relied on immunoSEQ multiplex PCR, and the TCRdb table lists in-frame clones only, not all of them. This sample has about 92,000 clones, with around 93% found just once. The sample consisted of peripheral blood, taken on day 0 of AZD1222 vaccination. The receptors stem from an adult in good health.

This clone was seen just once. This sequence joins TRBV7-9 and TRBJ1-1; D is undetermined. Looked up from germline, CDR1 is SEHNR and CDR2 is FQNEAQ (reference sequence). CDR3 size: 15 residues. The V end was cut by 5 bases, the J end by 0 bases, with 13 bases between. The CDR3 protein is CASSQTVRMNTEAFF. The CDR3 bases are TGTGCCAGCAGCCAGACGGTCAGAATGAACACTGAAGCTTTCTTT.

The gene calls are TRBV18 and TRBJ1-5, with TRBD1 as a possible D gene (6 bases). Germline assignment: CDR1 KGHSH and CDR2 LQKENI. V was pared by 0 bases and J by 1 base, with 10 bases between. The length of the CDR3 is 16 residues. The CDR3 here is CASSPPRQGSNQPQHF. CDR3 nucleotides: TGTGCCAGCTCACCACCGAGGCAGGGGAGCAATCAGCCCCAGCATTTT.

V gene TRBV7-2 combines with J gene TRBJ2-5, with TRBD1 matching over 9 bases. Per germline, CDR1 SGHTA and CDR2 FQGNSA. J gave up 4 bases and V 4 bases, and 10 bases lay outside the gene matches. The CDR3 sequence is 16 residues long. The CDR3 is CASSWSPGQGLETQYF. Here the CDR3 DNA reads TGTGCCAGCAGCTGGTCCCCGGGACAGGGTTTAGAGACCCAGTACTTC.

The J gene is TRBJ2-7, the V gene TRBV19; D is possibly TRBD1 (6 bases). Germline loops: CDR1 LNHDA, CDR2 SQIVND (reference sequence). This CDR3 has 15 residues. With 2 bases removed from V and 2 bases from J, the gap between germline ends came to 13 bases. The CDR3 region is CASSISGTWPYEQYF. CDR3 DNA: TGTGCCAGTAGTATATCTGGGACATGGCCCTACGAGCAGTACTTC.

This rearrangement joins TRBV7-2 to TRBJ2-1, with 14 bases identical to TRBD2. The CDR3 loop spans 19 amino acids. Germline V gene lookup returns CDR1 SGHTA and CDR2 FQGNSA. Trimming took 4 bases from V and 6 from J; bases not matched to a gene: 14. The CDR3 bases are TGTGCCAGCAGCTCGGGACTAGCGGGGGTTACCCGAAGAGGCAATGAGCAGTTCTTC. Translating it yields CASSSGLAGVTRRGNEQFF. The whole variable domain, remainder taken from reference TRBV7-2 and TRBJ2-1, is GAGVSQSPSNKVTEKGKDVELRCDPISGHTALYWYRQSLGQGLEFLIYFQGNSAPDKSGLPSDRFSAERTGGSVSTLTIQRTQQEDSAVYLCASSSGLAGVTRRGNEQFFGPGTRLTVL.